This T cell receptor (beta chain) was recorded in a study of control samples from healthy donors and cancer patients. TCRdb's copy holds only in-frame clones and misses some; the assay was immunoSEQ multiplex PCR. The repertoire holds some 90,000 clones, with about 88% as singletons. Germline V CDR1 and CDR2: SGHRS, YFSETQ. The CDR3 consists of 13 residues. Trimming took off 7 bases at V and 5 bases at J, with 16 bases between the two ends. This chain connects TRBV5-1 to TRBJ2-7; maybe TRBD1 (5 bases). This clonotype originated in an older woman in good health. Sequencing was performed on blood. The CDR3, as DNA: TGCGCCAGCGAAGGGGAAGGGTCCCACGAGCAGTACTTC. It yields the protein CASEGEGSHEQYF.